These 7 T cell receptor beta chains were sequenced from one sample in a study of response to subunit inactivated influenza vaccine. A single record per CDR3 protein comes from TCRdb applying MiXCR to the RT-PCR reads. The table lists hundreds of thousands of distinct CDR3 sequences, roughly 13% of them singletons. The sequencing here drew on PBMCs from blood, taken roughly 45 days after vaccination. The receptors stem from a man aged 50 to 60 who received an inactivated influenza vaccine.

This clonotype was recorded a few times. The chain combines TRBV4-1 with TRBJ2-7; D perhaps matches TRBD1 (5 bases). V was trimmed by 0 bases and J by 3 bases, leaving 21 bases between them. Germline lookup yields CDR1 MGHRA and CDR2 YSYEKL. This CDR3 is built from 18 residues. In DNA form, the CDR3 reads TGCGCCAGCAGCCAAGACTCTCCCCTGACAGCAGGCCTCTACGAGCAGTACTTC. Its protein product is CASSQDSPLTAGLYEQYF.

Only a few counts were recorded for this clonotype. The chain couples TRBV6-1 to TRBJ2-1; D possibly corresponds to TRBD1 (6 bases). CDR3 size: 14 residues. Trimming took off 6 bases at V and 11 bases at J, with 20 bases between the two ends. The germline gives CDR1 MNHNS, CDR2 SASEGT. The CDR3 protein is CASSPTGTTGKQFF. The CDR3 DNA follows: TGTGCCAGCAGCCCTACAGGGACCACGGGGAAGCAGTTCTTC.

The rearrangement uses TRBV4-3 and TRBJ2-1; D might be TRBD1 (6 bases). Trimming shortened V by 5 bases and J by 10 bases, and 15 bases separated the two germline ends. CDR3 size: 13 residues. Germline V gene sequence: CDR1 LGHNA, CDR2 YSLEER. As DNA, the CDR3 is TGCGCCAGCAGCTCTACAGGGTTCGGGGAGCAGTTCTTC. The encoded protein is CASSSTGFGEQFF.

Ten or more counts support this clonotype. The chain uses TRBV29-1 and TRBJ2-1; 8 bases align to TRBD2. The CDR3 is made up of 13 amino acids. Trimming at V came to 7 bases and at J to 4 bases, leaving 6 bases not matched to a gene. CDR1 is SQVTM, CDR2 ANQGSEA, per germline. The CDR3: CSGSGGQYNEQFF. DNA for the CDR3: TGCAGCGGGTCGGGGGGGCAGTACAATGAGCAGTTCTTC.

V usage is TRBV6-2 or TRBV6-3 and J usage is TRBJ2-7, with 8 positions matching TRBD2. The germline CDR1 and CDR2 sequences are MNHEY and SVGEGT. CDR3 length: 15 residues. Unmatched junction bases numbered 10, after V lost 6 bases and J lost 3 bases. The CDR3 loop reads CASSPFSGIYYEQYF. As DNA, the CDR3 is TGTGCCAGCAGCCCCTTTAGCGGGATTTACTACGAGCAGTACTTC.

V usage is TRBV6-6 and J usage is TRBJ2-1; the D is unclear. Germline lookup yields CDR1 MNHNY and CDR2 SVGAGI (reference sequence). The CDR3 spans 11 residues. The V end lost 5 bases, the J end lost 10 bases, and 9 bases lay between the germline ends. The CDR3 coding sequence is TGTGCCAGCAGTGCGGCGGAAGAGCAGTTCTTC. Its translation: CASSAAEEQFF.

This chain connects TRBV7-8 to TRBJ2-3; tentative D call: TRBD2 (6 bases). Germline-derived CDR1 and CDR2 are SGHVS and FQNEAQ. Trimming removed 5 bases from V and 2 bases from J, with 20 bases in between. The CDR3 is 17 amino acids. The CDR3 is CASSPMSGTSTTDTQYF. The CDR3 DNA reads as TGTGCCAGCAGCCCCATGTCCGGGACTTCTACCACAGATACGCAGTATTTT.